This is a list of T cell receptor beta chains from one sample in a study of CXCR4 blockade with PD-1 therapy in pancreatic cancer. This table comes from immunoSEQ multiplex PCR, and its TCRdb copy is limited to in-frame clones, with some not included. The table lists thousands of clones, 35% to 50% of them singletons. The specimen was tumor tissue. The receptors here all came from a human donor with pancreatic ductal adenocarcinoma. Both conserved end residues are trimmed from each CDR3. The D gene is left open where the match is weak. Clone size is shown for a subset of rows, as once, few, many or a class of expanded clone.

v_call	j_call	d_call	clone_size	cdr3_aa
TRBV28	TRBJ1-4	NA	few	ASSLPQSATNEKLF
TRBV15	TRBJ2-1	TRBD1	few	ATRGDLTGVNNEQF
TRBV25-1	TRBJ1-2	TRBD1	NA	ASSGDRGRDYGYT
TRBV28	TRBJ2-2	NA	few	ASSLGVPRNTGELF
TRBV11-3	TRBJ2-2	TRBD2	medium-sized	ASSPSAGGRTGELF
TRBV5-1	TRBJ2-3	NA	NA	ASTTVLYTDTQY
TRBV9	TRBJ2-7	TRBD1	few	ASSVEGIQGASNEQY
TRBV19	TRBJ1-5	NA	few	ASSIVQSNQPQH
TRBV18	TRBJ2-5	NA	NA	ASSPQYRETQY
TRBV19	TRBJ1-1	TRBD1	NA	ASSPLTGTHTEAF
TRBV18	TRBJ2-1	NA	once	ASSPTVRTSYNEQF
TRBV6-1	TRBJ2-7	NA	NA	ASSELGFDYEQY
TRBV29-1	TRBJ2-1	TRBD2	NA	SVEVLSGSPAEQF
TRBV25-1	TRBJ2-1	NA	NA	ASSALQGTFADEQF
TRBV5-1	TRBJ2-1	TRBD2	NA	ASSLDIWEGNEQF
TRBV29-1	TRBJ2-5	NA	NA	SAEPPGQETQY
TRBV1	TRBJ2-3	NA	NA	ASSPGTSPADTQY
TRBV18	TRBJ2-7	TRBD2	NA	ASSRGTGGSNEQY
TRBV18	TRBJ2-5	NA	NA	ASSPSLLARQETQY
TRBV19	TRBJ2-3	NA	NA	ASSWTVTDTQY
TRBV11-3	TRBJ1-2	NA	few	ASSLEGNSPYGYT
TRBV11-3	TRBJ1-2	NA	medium-sized	ASSFFRDTRGYT
TRBV28	TRBJ2-5	TRBD2	NA	ASRREGPYPGTQY
TRBV14	TRBJ1-1	NA	few	ATLTSGGEAF
TRBV29-1	TRBJ2-6	NA	NA	SVEGGYGANVLT
TRBV18	TRBJ1-1	NA	NA	ASSQAGQMNTEAF
TRBV18	TRBJ1-2	NA	NA	ASSPELLEGYT
TRBV1	TRBJ2-7	NA	large	TSRPPTGTSNEQY
TRBV12-2	TRBJ1-2	NA	NA	ASRLGADLANYGYT
TRBV18	TRBJ2-1	NA	few	ASSPTSAAYNEQF
TRBV29-1	TRBJ2-3	TRBD1	NA	SVEHPGQGFSVDTQY
TRBV19	TRBJ1-1	NA	NA	ASTGLALKQEAF
TRBV30	TRBJ2-7	NA	NA	ACSSGVYEQY
TRBV19	TRBJ1-5	NA	NA	ASSIAGAVRQPQH
TRBV29-1	TRBJ2-1	NA	NA	SVVRLVSYNEQF
TRBV6-8	TRBJ1-5	NA	NA	ASSVRIEPQH
TRBV2	TRBJ2-2	NA	NA	ASSDYRLNTGELF
TRBV7-5	TRBJ1-1	NA	few	ASSDRGRNTEAF
TRBV19	TRBJ2-7	NA	NA	ASSREGLANYYEQY
TRBV11-3	TRBJ2-3	NA	medium-sized	ASSGEDSPLGQY
TRBV15	TRBJ2-7	TRBD1	NA	ATTSDRGPYEQY
TRBV19	TRBJ2-2	NA	few	ASSVTGPSSGELF
TRBV28	TRBJ1-2	TRBD1	NA	ASSSPQGATIYGYT
TRBV19	TRBJ2-1	NA	NA	ASSILQSGEQF
TRBV10-2	TRBJ1-1	NA	NA	ASSVGRWLNTEAF
TRBV6-8	TRBJ1-2	TRBD1	medium-sized	ASRAGGDYGYT
TRBV6-8	TRBJ2-1	NA	NA	ASTPLRGRNEQF
TRBV29-1	TRBJ2-7	NA	NA	SVEGQESSYEQY
TRBV19	TRBJ1-5	NA	NA	ASDTAFSNQPQH
TRBV15	TRBJ2-2	TRBD1	NA	ATSREQGATGELF
TRBV19	TRBJ2-2	TRBD2	NA	ASSRASGGSNTGELF
TRBV19	TRBJ1-4	NA	NA	ASRQGRTNEKLF
TRBV5-1	TRBJ2-1	NA	NA	ASSLGDLDNEQF